The next 2 T cell receptor beta chains were all read from a single sample in a study of blood T cell repertoires in COVID-19. Profiling relied on immunoSEQ multiplex PCR, and the TCRdb table lists in-frame clones only, not all of them. This table holds some 300,000 clones, around 90% found once. The sequencing sample was made of PBMCs or T cells enriched from blood (not recorded which). The receptors originated from a young woman with acute COVID-19.

This chain uses TRBV7-3 with TRBJ2-5, with TRBD2 identical over 8 bases. J lost 5 bases, V lost 2 bases, and 7 bases had no gene match. Germline V CDR1 and CDR2: SGHTA, FQGTGA. The CDR3 runs to 15 residues. The CDR3 region is CASSLGLAGTETQYF. CDR3 in DNA: TGTGCCAGCAGCTTAGGCCTAGCGGGTACGGAGACCCAGTACTTC.

The chain is built from TRBV11-2 and TRBJ2-3, with 10 bases lining up with TRBD2. The germline V gene encodes CDR1 SGHAT and CDR2 FQNNGV. The CDR3 totals 18 residues. The V and J ends lost 0 bases and 0 bases, in that order; junction bases with no gene match: 6. The CDR3 is CASSLEGSGRYSTDTQYF. The CDR3 DNA reads TGTGCCAGCAGCTTAGAGGGTAGCGGGAGGTATAGCACAGATACGCAGTATTTT. The whole variable domain, filled in from reference TRBV11-2 and TRBJ2-3, reads EAGVAQSPRYKIIEKRQSVAFWCNPISGHATLYWYQQILGQGPKLLIQFQNNGVVDDSQLPKDRFSAERLKGVDSTLKIQPAKLEDSAVYLCASSLEGSGRYSTDTQYFGPGTRLTVL.